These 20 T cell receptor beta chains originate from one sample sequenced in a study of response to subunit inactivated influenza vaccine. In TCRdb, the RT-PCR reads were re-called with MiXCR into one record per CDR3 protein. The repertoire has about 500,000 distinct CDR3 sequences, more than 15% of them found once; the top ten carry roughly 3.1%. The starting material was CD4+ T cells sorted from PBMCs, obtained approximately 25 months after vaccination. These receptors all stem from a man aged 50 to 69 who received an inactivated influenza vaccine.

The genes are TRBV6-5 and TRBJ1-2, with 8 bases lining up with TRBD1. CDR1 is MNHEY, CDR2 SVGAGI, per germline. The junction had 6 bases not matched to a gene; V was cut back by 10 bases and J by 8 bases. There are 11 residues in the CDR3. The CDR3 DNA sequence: TGTGCCACGGAAGGACAGGGAGGCTACACCTTC. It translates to CATEGQGGYTF.

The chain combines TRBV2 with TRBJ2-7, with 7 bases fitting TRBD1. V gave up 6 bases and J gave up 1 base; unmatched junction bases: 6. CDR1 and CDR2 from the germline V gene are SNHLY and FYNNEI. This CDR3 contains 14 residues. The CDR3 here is CASRGTVYSYEQYF. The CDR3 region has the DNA TGTGCCAGCAGGGGGACAGTTTATTCCTACGAGCAGTACTTC.

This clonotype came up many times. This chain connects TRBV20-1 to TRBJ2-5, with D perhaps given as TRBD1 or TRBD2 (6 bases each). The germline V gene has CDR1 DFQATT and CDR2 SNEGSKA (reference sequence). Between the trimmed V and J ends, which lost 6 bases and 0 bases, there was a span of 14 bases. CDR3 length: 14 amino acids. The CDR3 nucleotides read TGCAGTGCCCCCAGGGGACTGGACCAAGAGACCCAGTACTTC. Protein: CSAPRGLDQETQYF.

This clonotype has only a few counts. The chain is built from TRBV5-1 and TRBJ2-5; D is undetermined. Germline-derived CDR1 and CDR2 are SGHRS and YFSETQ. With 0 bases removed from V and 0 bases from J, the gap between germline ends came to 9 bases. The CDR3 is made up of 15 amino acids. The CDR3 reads CASSLDQRYQETQYF. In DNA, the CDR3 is TGCGCCAGCAGCTTGGATCAGAGGTACCAAGAGACCCAGTACTTC.

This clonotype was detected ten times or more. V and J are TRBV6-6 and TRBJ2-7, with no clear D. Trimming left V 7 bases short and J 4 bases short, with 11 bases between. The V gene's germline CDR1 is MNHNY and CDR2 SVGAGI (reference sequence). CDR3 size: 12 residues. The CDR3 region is CASNNRYYEQYF. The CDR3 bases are TGTGCCAGCAATAACAGATATTACGAGCAGTACTTC.

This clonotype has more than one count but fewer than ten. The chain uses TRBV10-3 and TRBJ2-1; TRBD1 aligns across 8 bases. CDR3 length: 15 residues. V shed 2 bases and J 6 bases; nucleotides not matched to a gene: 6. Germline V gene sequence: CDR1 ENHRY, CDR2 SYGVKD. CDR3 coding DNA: TGTGCCATCAGTGAGCTCACCACAGGGGGCAATGAGCAGTTCTTC. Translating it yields CAISELTTGGNEQFF.

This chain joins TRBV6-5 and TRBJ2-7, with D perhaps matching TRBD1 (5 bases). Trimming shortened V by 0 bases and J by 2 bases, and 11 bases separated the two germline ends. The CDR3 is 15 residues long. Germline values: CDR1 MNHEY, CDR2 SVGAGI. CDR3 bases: TGTGCCAGCAGTTACTCTGAACAGGCACCCTACGAGCAGTACTTC. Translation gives CASSYSEQAPYEQYF.

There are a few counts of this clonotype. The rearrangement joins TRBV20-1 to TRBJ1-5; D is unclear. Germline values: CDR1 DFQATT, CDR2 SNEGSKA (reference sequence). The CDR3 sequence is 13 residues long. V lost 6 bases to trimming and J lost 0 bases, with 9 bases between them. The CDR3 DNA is TGCAGTGCCCTTCTACATAGCAATCAGCCCCAGCATTTT. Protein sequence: CSALLHSNQPQHF.

The CDR3 reads CASSTSNAASDTQYF. The CDR3 region has the DNA TGTGCCAGCAGTACAAGTAACGCGGCGTCAGATACGCAGTATTTT. This chain joins TRBV3-1 and TRBJ2-3; D is unclear. V gave up 6 bases and J gave up 4 bases, with 17 bases separating them. The CDR3 has 15 residues. Germline V gives CDR1 LGHDT, CDR2 YNNKEL (reference sequence).

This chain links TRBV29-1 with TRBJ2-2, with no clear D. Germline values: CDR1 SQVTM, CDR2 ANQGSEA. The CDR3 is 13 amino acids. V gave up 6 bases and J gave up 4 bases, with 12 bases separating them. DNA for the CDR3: TGCAGCGTCTCGACTTTGTTCACCGGGGAGCTGTTTTTT. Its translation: CSVSTLFTGELFF.

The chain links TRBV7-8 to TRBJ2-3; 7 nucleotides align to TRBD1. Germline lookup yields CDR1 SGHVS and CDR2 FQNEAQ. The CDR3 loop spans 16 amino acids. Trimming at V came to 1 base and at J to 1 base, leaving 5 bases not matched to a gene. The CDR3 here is CASSLDTGDRTDTQYF. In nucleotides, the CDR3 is TGTGCCAGCAGCTTAGACACAGGGGACCGCACAGATACGCAGTATTTT. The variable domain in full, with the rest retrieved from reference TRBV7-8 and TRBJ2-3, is GAGVSQSPRYKVAKRGQDVALRCDPISGHVSLFWYQQALGQGPEFLTYFQNEAQLDKSGLPSDRFFAERPEGSVSTLKIQRTQQEDSAVYLCASSLDTGDRTDTQYFGPGTRLTVL.

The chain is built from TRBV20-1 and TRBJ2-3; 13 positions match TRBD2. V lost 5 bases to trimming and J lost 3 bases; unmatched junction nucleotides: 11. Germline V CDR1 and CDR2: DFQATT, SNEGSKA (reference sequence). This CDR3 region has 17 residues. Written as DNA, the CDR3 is TGCAGTGCTGATTCTTTTCCGACTAGCGGGAGGACAGATACGCAGTATTTT. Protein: CSADSFPTSGRTDTQYF.

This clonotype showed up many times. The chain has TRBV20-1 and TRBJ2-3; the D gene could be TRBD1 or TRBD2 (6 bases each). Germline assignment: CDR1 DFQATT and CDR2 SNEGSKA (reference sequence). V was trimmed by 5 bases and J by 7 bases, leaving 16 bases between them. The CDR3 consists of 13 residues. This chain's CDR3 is CSAPRGQGNTQYF. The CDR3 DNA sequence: TGCAGTGCTCCCCGGGGGCAGGGGAATACGCAGTATTTT.

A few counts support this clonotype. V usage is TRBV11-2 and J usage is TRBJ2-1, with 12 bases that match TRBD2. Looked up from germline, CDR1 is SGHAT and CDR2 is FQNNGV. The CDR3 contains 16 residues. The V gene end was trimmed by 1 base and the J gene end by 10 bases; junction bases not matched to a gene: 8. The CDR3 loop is CASSLGWLAGGQEQFF. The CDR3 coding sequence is TGTGCCAGCAGCTTAGGTTGGCTAGCGGGAGGGCAGGAGCAGTTCTTC.

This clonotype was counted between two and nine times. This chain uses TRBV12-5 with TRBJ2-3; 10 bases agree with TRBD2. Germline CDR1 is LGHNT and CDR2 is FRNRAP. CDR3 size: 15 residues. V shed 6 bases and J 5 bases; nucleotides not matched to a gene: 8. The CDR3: CASGVSGRAGDTQYF. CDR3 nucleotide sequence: TGTGCTAGTGGAGTGAGCGGGAGGGCCGGAGATACGCAGTATTTT.

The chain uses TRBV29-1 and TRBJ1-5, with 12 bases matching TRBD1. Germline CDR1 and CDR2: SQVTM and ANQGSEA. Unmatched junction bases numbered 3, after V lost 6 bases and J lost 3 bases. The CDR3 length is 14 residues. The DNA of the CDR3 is TGCAGCGTCGGGACAGGGGGCCACAATCAGCCCCAGCATTTT. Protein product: CSVGTGGHNQPQHF. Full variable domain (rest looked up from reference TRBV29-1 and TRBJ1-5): SAVISQKPSRDICQRGTSLTIQCQVDSQVTMMFWYRQQPGQSLTLIATANQGSEATYESGFVIDKFPISRPNLTFSTLTVSNMSPEDSSIYLCSVGTGGHNQPQHFGDGTRLSIL.

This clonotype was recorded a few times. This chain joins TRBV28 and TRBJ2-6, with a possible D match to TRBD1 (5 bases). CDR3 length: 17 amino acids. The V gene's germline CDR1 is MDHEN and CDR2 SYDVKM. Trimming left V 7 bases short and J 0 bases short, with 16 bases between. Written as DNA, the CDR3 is TGTGCCAGCATCACGGCAGGGTCGGACTCTGGGGCCAACGTCCTGACTTTC. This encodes CASITAGSDSGANVLTF.

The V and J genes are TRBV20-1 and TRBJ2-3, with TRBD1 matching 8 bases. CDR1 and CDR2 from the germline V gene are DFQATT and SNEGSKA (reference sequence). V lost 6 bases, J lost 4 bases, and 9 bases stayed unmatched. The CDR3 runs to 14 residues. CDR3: CSANRGVLADTQYF. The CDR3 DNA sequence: TGCAGTGCCAACAGGGGGGTCCTCGCAGATACGCAGTATTTT.

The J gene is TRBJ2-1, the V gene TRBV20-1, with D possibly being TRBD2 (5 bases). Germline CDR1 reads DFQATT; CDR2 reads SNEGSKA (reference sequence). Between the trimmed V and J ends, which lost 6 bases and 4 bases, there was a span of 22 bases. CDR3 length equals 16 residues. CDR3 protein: CSAPSLGRGLYNEQFF. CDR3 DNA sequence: TGCAGTGCGCCCTCCTTGGGTCGGGGATTATACAATGAGCAGTTCTTC.

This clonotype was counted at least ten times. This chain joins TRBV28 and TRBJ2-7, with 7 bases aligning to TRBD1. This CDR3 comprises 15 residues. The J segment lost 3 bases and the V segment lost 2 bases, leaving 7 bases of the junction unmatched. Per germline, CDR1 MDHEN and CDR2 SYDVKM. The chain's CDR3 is CASSLPTGVNYEQYF. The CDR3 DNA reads TGTGCCAGCAGTTTACCCACAGGGGTAAACTACGAGCAGTACTTC.